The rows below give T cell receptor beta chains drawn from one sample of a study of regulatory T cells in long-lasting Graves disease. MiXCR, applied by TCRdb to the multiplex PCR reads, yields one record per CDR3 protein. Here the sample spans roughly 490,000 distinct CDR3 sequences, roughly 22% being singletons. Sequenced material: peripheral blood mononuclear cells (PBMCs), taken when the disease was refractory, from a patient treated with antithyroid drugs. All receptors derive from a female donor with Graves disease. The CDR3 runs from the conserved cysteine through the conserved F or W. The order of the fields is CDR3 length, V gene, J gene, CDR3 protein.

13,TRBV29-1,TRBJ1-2,CSVDSGQGNGYTF
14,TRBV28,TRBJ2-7,CASSLEFREYEQYF
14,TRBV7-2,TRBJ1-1,CASSHEGMNTEAFF
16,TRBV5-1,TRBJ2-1,CASSITGTGGRNEQFF
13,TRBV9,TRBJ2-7,CASSPKFSYEQYF
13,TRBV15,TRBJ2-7,CATSRRQVYEQYF
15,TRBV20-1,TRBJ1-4,CSARIPGTGREKLFF
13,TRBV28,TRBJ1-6,CASQERTGSPLHF
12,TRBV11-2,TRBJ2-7,CASSWDRDEQYF
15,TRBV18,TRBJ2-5,CASSPRAGTQETQYF
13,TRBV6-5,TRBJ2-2,CASSYGLGGELFF
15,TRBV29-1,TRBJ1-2,CSVATGQGPFYGYTF
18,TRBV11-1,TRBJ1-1,CASSLLTTQGTGVTEAFF
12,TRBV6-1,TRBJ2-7,CASRDSPYEQYF
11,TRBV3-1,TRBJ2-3,CASSQADTQYF
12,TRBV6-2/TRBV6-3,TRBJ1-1,CASSRDRRLAFF
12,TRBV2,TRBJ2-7,CASGAGAYEQYF
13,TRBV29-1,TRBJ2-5,CSVESPAQETQYF
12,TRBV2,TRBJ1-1,CAFGAKNTEAFF
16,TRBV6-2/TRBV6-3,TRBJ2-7,CASSSFLAEYSYEQYF
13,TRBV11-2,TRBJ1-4,CASSSTQLTGLFF
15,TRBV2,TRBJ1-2,CASSGRTGGPYGYTF
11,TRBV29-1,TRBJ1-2,CSVQEDYGYTF
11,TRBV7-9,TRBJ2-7,CASSENYEQYF
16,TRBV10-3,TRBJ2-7,CAISDRGSGGVDEQYF
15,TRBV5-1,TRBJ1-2,CASSSGDARTGGYTF
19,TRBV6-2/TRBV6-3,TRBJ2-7,CASSYSGEWVADISYEQYF
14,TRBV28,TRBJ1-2,CAIPQGFRGYGYTF
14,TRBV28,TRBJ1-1,CASSLFRGNTEAFF
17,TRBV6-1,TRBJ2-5,CASSPPSGTSGQETQYF
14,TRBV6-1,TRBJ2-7,CASSEVGENYEQYF
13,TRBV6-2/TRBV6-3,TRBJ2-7,CASSYRDSYEQYF
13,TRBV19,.,CASSASTGTEQFF
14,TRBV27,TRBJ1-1,CASRRGGKRTEAFF
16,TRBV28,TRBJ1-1,CASSKRDRVGNTEAFF
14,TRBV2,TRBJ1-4,CASSDGQSNEKLFF
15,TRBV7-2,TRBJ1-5,CASSSDGWPNQPQHF
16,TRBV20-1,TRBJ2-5,CSARGLAGERGETQYF
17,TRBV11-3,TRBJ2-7,CASSLGLGASAPHEQYF
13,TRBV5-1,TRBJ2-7,CASTLDDGGEQYF
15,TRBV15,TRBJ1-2,CATSRDRRTVYGYTF
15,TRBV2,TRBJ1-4,CASSVSGQGEEKLFF
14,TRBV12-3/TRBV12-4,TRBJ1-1,CASSRQGAATEAFF
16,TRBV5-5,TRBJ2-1,CASSMSGADLWDEQFF
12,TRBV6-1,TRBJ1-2,CASSKGRWGYTF
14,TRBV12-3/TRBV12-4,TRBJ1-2,CASSQLRTGAGYTF
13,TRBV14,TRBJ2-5,CASRGLAQETQYF
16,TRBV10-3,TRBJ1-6,CAISDQGQGNNSPLHF
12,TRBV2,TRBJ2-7,CASRVMWVEQYF
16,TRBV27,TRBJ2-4,CASSFEQSLAKNIQYF
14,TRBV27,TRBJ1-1,CASFNTGWRTEAFF
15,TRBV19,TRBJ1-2,CASRRTGLDNYGYTF
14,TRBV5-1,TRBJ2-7,CASSVQEVSYEQYF